What follows are 22 T cell receptor beta chains derived from one specimen sequenced in a study of shared clonotypes between healthy human individuals. Produced via immunoSEQ multiplex PCR; TCRdb's table is partial and in-frame only. The profile shows more than 400,000 clones, around four fifths of them singletons. Sequenced material: PBMCs. The source of these receptors is a woman aged 35 to 49 in good health. Some clones in this sample may be carry-over from other donors' samples.

The CDR3 DNA is TGCGCCAGCAGCCAAGATGCACAGGGAAATACTGAAGCTTTCTTT. It specifies CASSQDAQGNTEAFF. The rearrangement uses TRBV4-1 and TRBJ1-1; the D gene is possibly TRBD1 (6 bases). Deletions cut 0 bases from V and 5 bases from J, with 13 bases between. This CDR3 is 15 amino acids long. Germline CDR1 MGHRA, CDR2 YSYEKL.

V and J are TRBV18 and TRBJ2-1; TRBD1 matches 10 bases. The germline V gene encodes CDR1 KGHSH and CDR2 LQKENI. The CDR3 is 15 residues long. V lost 4 bases, J lost 4 bases, and 4 bases stayed unmatched. The chain's CDR3 is CASSLRQGAYNEQFF. CDR3 DNA sequence: TGTGCCAGCTCACTTCGACAGGGGGCTTACAATGAGCAGTTCTTC.

In DNA form, the CDR3 reads TGTGCCAGCAGTGGGACTAGCGGGAGGGGAGGCAATGAGCAGTTCTTC. This encodes CASSGTSGRGGNEQFF. The chain recombines TRBV2 with TRBJ2-1, with 15 bases matching TRBD2. V lost 4 bases to trimming and J lost 6 bases; unmatched junction nucleotides: 4. The CDR3 is 16 residues long. CDR1 and CDR2 from the germline V gene are SNHLY and FYNNEI.

This chain connects TRBV4-2 to TRBJ1-5; TRBD1 matches 11 bases. This CDR3 is built from 17 residues. Germline loops: CDR1 LGHNA, CDR2 YNFKEQ. The trim removed 0 bases at V and 2 bases at J, leaving 3 bases unmatched. The CDR3 loop reads CASSQEGGQGGNQPQHF. The CDR3 region has the DNA TGTGCCAGCAGCCAAGAGGGGGGACAGGGGGGCAATCAGCCCCAGCATTTT.

In this sample, this clone turned up a few times. Different DNA sequences within this sample yield the same CDR3. V gene TRBV2 combines with J gene TRBJ2-7, with D perhaps TRBD2 (7 bases). The CDR3 is made up of 15 amino acids. The ends were cut back, 2 bases at V and 0 bases at J, with 11 bases in the middle. CDR1 and CDR2 (germline): SNHLY, FYNNEI. The CDR3 coding sequence is TGTGCCAGCAGTGAATGGGGGGGCACCTCCTACGAGCAGTACTTC. Protein: CASSEWGGTSYEQYF.

V is TRBV11-2 and J is TRBJ2-2, with 8 bases matching TRBD1. The germline V gene has CDR1 SGHAT and CDR2 FQNNGV. Unmatched junction bases numbered 10, after V lost 5 bases and J lost 5 bases. This CDR3 is 16 amino acids long. CDR3 bases: TGTGCCAGCAGCGCAGCGCGGGACAGGAGGACCGGGGAGCTGTTTTTT. Amino acids: CASSAARDRRTGELFF.

The chain joins TRBV4-1 to TRBJ2-5; D not resolved. The CDR3 runs 13 residues. Germline V gives CDR1 MGHRA, CDR2 YSYEKL. The V and J ends lost 6 bases and 5 bases respectively, with 13 bases between them. In DNA, the CDR3 is TGCGCCAGCAGTCTCTCTCTCCGGGAGACCCAGTACTTC. Residues: CASSLSLRETQYF.

This chain uses TRBV10-1 with TRBJ2-5, with D tentatively TRBD1 (5 bases). Germline CDR1 and CDR2: WNHNN and SYGVQD (reference sequence). V lost 0 bases, J lost 5 bases, and 10 bases lay in between. The CDR3 runs to 14 residues. CDR3 bases: TGCGCCAGCAGTGAGTCTCTCAGGGCTGAGACCCAGTACTTC. It specifies CASSESLRAETQYF.

The rearrangement uses TRBV28 and TRBJ1-2; tentatively, D is TRBD1 (6 bases). The CDR3 length is 16 residues. V lost 5 bases to trimming and J lost 6 bases, with 22 bases between them. CDR1 is MDHEN and CDR2 is SYDVKM in the germline V gene. The CDR3, as DNA: TGTGCCAGCAGTCCCCTACAGGGCTTTGGGGGGGATGGCTACACCTTC. It translates to CASSPLQGFGGDGYTF.

V gene TRBV19 combines with J gene TRBJ1-2, with 9 nucleotides matching TRBD1. V was clipped by 5 bases and J by 4 bases; unmatched bases: 14. The germline CDR1 and CDR2 sequences are LNHDA and SQIVND (reference sequence). The CDR3 totals 17 residues. CDR3 nucleotides: TGTGCCAGTAGTCCGCCCCACGGGGGACAGGGATTCTATGGCTACACCTTC. This codes for CASSPPHGGQGFYGYTF. Filled out from reference TRBV19 and TRBJ1-2, the complete variable domain reads DGGITQSPKYLFRKEGQNVTLSCEQNLNHDAMYWYRQDPGQGLRLIYYSQIVNDFQKGDIAEGYSVSREKKESFPLTVTSAQKNPTAFYLCASSPPHGGQGFYGYTFGSGTRLTVV.

This clone was seen a few times. This chain links TRBV11-2 with TRBJ2-7; TRBD2 agrees at 9 bases. Germline trimming cut 5 bases from V and 7 bases from J; bases unmatched to any gene: 9. The CDR3 totals 14 residues. Germline V CDR1 and CDR2: SGHAT, FQNNGV. The CDR3 loop reads CASSTGLALGEQYF. The CDR3 region has the DNA TGTGCCAGCAGCACGGGACTAGCCCTCGGTGAGCAGTACTTC.

DNA of the CDR3: TGTGCCAGCAGCCCCCGTAGCGGGAGGCTCACAGATACGCAGTATTTT. It encodes CASSPRSGRLTDTQYF. The chain recombines TRBV9 with TRBJ2-3; 10 bases agree with TRBD2. Per the germline V gene, CDR1 is SGDLS and CDR2 is YYNGEE. V shed 4 bases, J shed 2 bases, and the junction held 7 bases outside the gene matches. The CDR3 spans 16 residues.

This chain uses TRBV7-9 with TRBJ2-1, with unresolved D. In germline, CDR1 is SEHNR, CDR2 FQNEAQ (reference sequence). This CDR3 comprises 13 residues. Trimming removed 6 bases from V and 10 bases from J, with 16 bases in between. The CDR3 is CASRADTSQEQFF. In DNA, the CDR3 is TGTGCCAGCAGAGCCGACACTTCGCAGGAGCAGTTCTTC.

The rearrangement links TRBV11-2 to TRBJ2-1; 8 bases fit TRBD2. The germline V gene has CDR1 SGHAT and CDR2 FQNNGV. The CDR3 covers 14 residues. Unmatched junction bases numbered 9, after V lost 5 bases and J lost 9 bases. As DNA, the CDR3 is TGTGCCAGCAGCGGCATCACAGCGGGAGTTGAGCAGTTCTTC. Translation gives CASSGITAGVEQFF.

Comments on this clone: In the same sample, other DNA sequences code for this CDR3. The chain combines TRBV30 with TRBJ2-5; tentatively, D is TRBD1 or TRBD2 (5 bases each). The germline V gene encodes CDR1 GTSNPN and CDR2 SVGIG (reference sequence). V was clipped by 0 bases and J by 1 base, with 6 bases between them. There are 13 residues in the CDR3. The CDR3 region is CAWSVGGQETQYF. The CDR3 nucleotides read TGTGCCTGGAGTGTTGGGGGCCAAGAGACCCAGTACTTC.

This clone was counted at least ten times. The chain is built from TRBV20-1 and TRBJ1-2; D unresolved. Deletions cut 6 bases from V and 8 bases from J, with 13 bases between. This CDR3 has 11 amino acids. CDR1 is DFQATT and CDR2 is SNEGSKA in the germline V gene (reference sequence). Written as DNA, the CDR3 is TGCAGTGCCAAGGACGAACGAGGCTACACCTTC. Amino acids: CSAKDERGYTF.

In the case of this clone: It differs at one base from a far larger clone, so likely a read error. The sample has other DNA sequences that encode this CDR3 too. The chain links TRBV30 to TRBJ2-2, with D perhaps matching TRBD2 (6 bases). V dropped 7 bases and J dropped 5 bases, with 17 bases sitting between them. The CDR3 runs 14 residues. CDR1 GTSNPN and CDR2 SVGIG come from the germline V gene (reference sequence). CDR3 DNA sequence: TGTGCCTCCCTCCGACTGGCGGGAACCGGGGAGCTGTTTTTT. Amino acid sequence: CASLRLAGTGELFF.

The chain uses TRBV15 and TRBJ2-7; TRBD2 matches at 8 bases. Germline values: CDR1 LNHNV, CDR2 YYDKDF (reference sequence). This CDR3 region has 16 residues. V lost 0 bases to trimming and J lost 3 bases; unmatched junction nucleotides: 7. The CDR3 protein is CATSRDLGGGNYEQYF. The DNA of the CDR3 is TGTGCCACCAGCAGAGATCTCGGCGGGGGGAACTACGAGCAGTACTTC. Drawing the rest from reference TRBV15 and TRBJ2-7, the complete variable domain is DAMVIQNPRYQVTQFGKPVTLSCSQTLNHNVMYWYQQKSSQAPKLLFHYYDKDFNNEADTPDNFQSRRPNTSFCFLDIRSPGLGDTAMYLCATSRDLGGGNYEQYFGPGTRLTVT.

The V call is TRBV7-8, the J call TRBJ1-5; D perhaps matches TRBD1 (6 bases). Germline V gives CDR1 SGHVS, CDR2 FQNEAQ. The CDR3 is made up of 17 amino acids. V shed 5 bases and J shed 7 bases, with 24 bases lying between them. The CDR3 protein is CASSAYGTAGGEQPQHF. The CDR3, as DNA: TGTGCCAGCAGCGCCTACGGGACTGCCGGGGGCGAGCAGCCCCAGCATTTT.

Points on this clone: One base away lies a much larger clone, so this may be a sequencing read error. V usage is TRBV5-6 and J usage is TRBJ1-5; D gene unclear. Trimming cost V 4 bases and J 5 bases, with 13 bases left between them. Germline V lookup: CDR1 SGHDT, CDR2 YYEEEE. The CDR3 is made up of 14 amino acids. This CDR3 reads CASSTGEWYQPQHF. In DNA form, the CDR3 reads TGTGCCAGCAGCACCGGAGAGTGGTATCAGCCCCAGCATTTT.

The genes are TRBV19 and TRBJ2-5, with 8 nucleotides matching TRBD2. The CDR3 has 12 amino acids. Germline V CDR1 and CDR2: LNHDA, SQIVND (reference sequence). V lost 8 bases to trimming and J lost 4 bases; unmatched junction nucleotides: 3. As DNA, the CDR3 is TGTGCCAGTGGTGCGGGAGGAGAGACCCAGTACTTC. Amino acids: CASGAGGETQYF.

Many counts were recorded for this clone. This chain uses TRBV27 with TRBJ2-7; 8 nucleotides agree with TRBD2. The trim removed 4 bases at V and 3 bases at J, leaving 11 bases unmatched. The germline CDR1 and CDR2 sequences are MNHEY and SMNVEV (reference sequence). CDR3 length: 16 residues. CDR3 nucleotides: TGTGCCAGCAGTTCCCCTGGGGGCGGGAGGCGCTACGAGCAGTACTTC. Translation gives CASSSPGGGRRYEQYF.